The text below deals with one T cell receptor beta chain. This specimen belongs to a study of blood T cell repertoires in COVID-19. Study background: Researchers got acute and convalescent COVID-19 samples from the United States, Italy and Spain.

CDR1 is MNHEY, CDR2 SVGEGT, per germline. This CDR3 is 20 amino acids long. V shed 2 bases and J 8 bases; nucleotides not matched to a gene: 22. The repertoire was sequenced with immunoSEQ multiplex PCR; TCRdb's copy has only in-frame clones and lacks some. The table includes 100,000 or so clones, roughly 89% detected once. One Seattle source followed patients from active infection through their disease course. The receptor was derived from a woman in her forties or fifties with COVID-19, enrolled during active disease. The sample comprised peripheral blood. V gene TRBV6-2 or TRBV6-3 combines with J gene TRBJ2-4, with TRBD1 identical over 9 bases. The CDR3: CASSYPISLSHGQGLDIQYF. CDR3 nucleotide sequence: TGTGCCAGCAGTTACCCTATAAGTCTCTCCCACGGACAGGGGTTGGACATTCAGTACTTC.